These T cell receptor beta chains were read from a single sample in a study of cytotoxic CD8 clonotypes in ibrutinib-treated CLL. Produced via immunoSEQ multiplex PCR; TCRdb's table is partial and in-frame only. The top ten hold about 2.9% of the sample, which has 150,000 or so clones, roughly 90% seen once. This material consisted of PBMCs, taken at disease progression, from a patient treated with ibrutinib. The receptors were gathered from a human donor with chronic lymphocytic leukemia. CDR3s include the opening cysteine and the closing phenylalanine or tryptophan. D genes are given only for firm matches. Clone size is given for some rows only: seen once, a few or many times, or a class if the clone is expanded.

d_call j_call v_call clone_size cdr3_aa cdr3_nt
NA TRBJ2-3 TRBV5-1 NA CASSLEGVGTDTQYF TGCGCCAGCAGCTTGGAGGGGGTCGGTACAGATACGCAGTATTTT
NA TRBJ1-5 TRBV7-8 NA CASSLMMGDGQPQHF TGTGCCAGCAGCTTAATGATGGGGGATGGACAGCCCCAGCATTTT
NA TRBJ2-7 TRBV28 once CASSLTVTYEQYF TGTGCCAGCAGCCTGACAGTTACCTACGAGCAGTACTTC
TRBD2 TRBJ2-3 TRBV15 NA CATSRGVLAALFTDTQYF TGTGCCACCAGCAGGGGGGTTCTAGCGGCCCTATTCACAGATACGCAGTATTTT
TRBD1 TRBJ2-1 TRBV7-9 once CASSTGQTYNEQFF TGTGCCAGCAGCACGGGACAGACCTACAATGAGCAGTTCTTC
TRBD2 TRBJ2-1 TRBV7-2 NA CASTIGAGATNEQFF TGTGCCAGCACCATCGGAGCGGGAGCAACGAATGAGCAGTTCTTC
NA TRBJ1-4 TRBV5-1 NA CASSKQDNEKLFF TGCGCCAGCAGCAAACAGGATAATGAAAAACTGTTTTTT
TRBD1 TRBJ1-1 TRBV19 NA CASSTTGGRTEAFF TGTGCCAGTAGTACTACAGGGGGCCGGACTGAAGCTTTCTTT
NA TRBJ2-7 TRBV6-1 NA CASSRDPTYEQYF TGTGCCAGCAGCCGGGACCCTACTTACGAGCAGTACTTC
NA TRBJ1-2 TRBV11-1 NA CASSPSGYGYTF TGTGCCAGCAGCCCCTCGGGGTATGGCTACACCTTC
TRBD2 TRBJ2-3 TRBV7-8 NA CASSFFTSGGSDTQYF TGTGCCAGCAGCTTCTTTACTAGCGGGGGCTCAGATACGCAGTATTTT
NA TRBJ2-7 TRBV19 NA CASSFRTVGTSSYEQYF TGTGCCAGTAGTTTCCGGACAGTGGGAACGAGCTCCTACGAGCAGTACTTC
TRBD2 TRBJ2-1 TRBV10-3 NA CAVAGGSNEQFF TGTGCCGTAGCGGGAGGGTCCAATGAGCAGTTCTTC
NA TRBJ2-3 TRBV11-2 NA CASSARPDTQYF TGTGCCAGCAGCGCCCGCCCAGATACGCAGTATTTT
NA TRBJ2-7 TRBV19 NA CASSLRQSTYEQYF TGTGCCAGTAGTCTAAGACAGAGTACCTACGAGCAGTACTTC
NA TRBJ2-7 TRBV29-1 once CSVDRHRRGSSYEQYF TGCAGCGTTGACAGGCACAGAAGGGGGAGCTCCTACGAGCAGTACTTC
NA TRBJ2-7 TRBV5-1 NA CASSLLVGGGSHEQYF TGCGCCAGCAGCTTGTTAGTGGGTGGGGGGAGCCACGAGCAGTACTTC
TRBD2 TRBJ2-7 TRBV19 NA CASSVTGTSGISFYEQYF TGTGCCAGTAGTGTAACCGGGACTAGCGGGATAAGTTTCTACGAGCAGTACTTC
NA TRBJ2-7 TRBV12-5 NA CASGLGGPTYEQYF TGTGCTAGTGGTTTGGGGGGACCTACCTACGAGCAGTACTTC
NA TRBJ2-7 TRBV29-1 NA CSVEDWTPSSYEQYF TGCAGCGTTGAAGATTGGACTCCGAGCTCCTACGAGCAGTACTTC
TRBD1 TRBJ2-7 TRBV7-9 NA CASSNLGQGAHEQYF TGTGCCAGCAGCAACTTGGGGCAGGGGGCCCACGAGCAGTACTTC
NA TRBJ2-1 TRBV11-1 NA CASSSLGLERREQFF TGTGCCAGCAGCTCCTTAGGGCTAGAAAGGAGAGAGCAGTTCTTC
NA TRBJ2-5 TRBV2 NA CASQTAGVETQYF TGTGCCAGCCAGACAGCAGGGGTAGAGACCCAGTACTTC
NA TRBJ1-2 TRBV7-9 NA CASSLQEVDGYTF TGTGCCAGCAGCTTACAGGAGGTTGACGGCTACACCTTC
TRBD1 TRBJ2-1 TRBV28 NA CASSLSQGANEQFF TGTGCCAGCAGTTTAAGTCAGGGGGCTAATGAGCAGTTCTTC
TRBD1 TRBJ1-1 TRBV9 NA CASSVGQGGFGAFF TGTGCCAGCAGCGTAGGTCAGGGGGGCTTTGGAGCTTTCTTT
TRBD1 TRBJ2-7 TRBV19 few CASSLGARGLGGQYF TGTGCCAGTAGTCTCGGGGCCAGGGGGCTTGGAGGGCAGTACTTC
TRBD2 TRBJ2-7 TRBV4-1 few CASSQVTSGTYEQYF TGCGCCAGCAGCCAAGTGACTAGCGGGACCTACGAGCAGTACTTC
NA TRBJ1-5 TRBV18 NA CASSPGGVNQPQHF TGTGCCAGCTCACCCGGCGGCGTCAATCAGCCCCAGCATTTT
TRBD2 TRBJ2-7 TRBV7-3 NA CASSLTVTSGSEEQYF TGTGCCAGCAGCTTAACGGTGACTAGCGGGAGTGAGGAGCAGTACTTC
TRBD1 TRBJ1-1 TRBV5-6 NA CASSPIQGDTEAFF TGTGCCAGCAGTCCAATCCAGGGGGACACTGAAGCTTTCTTT
NA TRBJ2-2 TRBV28 NA CASSPIPSAGETGELFF TGTGCCAGCAGCCCTATCCCAAGTGCGGGTGAAACCGGGGAGCTGTTTTTT